Only one count was recorded for the clone carrying this T cell receptor beta chain. Its antigen is currently unknown. Researchers ran the PCR with 60 Vbeta and 13 Jbeta primers. The table came from immunoSEQ multiplex PCR; TCRdb's copy has only in-frame clones and leaves some out. Here the sample spans roughly 100,000 clones, 83% being singletons. This specimen belongs to a study of cytomegalovirus exposure and HLA in healthy donors. Looked up from germline, CDR1 is LNHDA and CDR2 is SQIVND (reference sequence). V gave up 5 bases and J gave up 4 bases, with 17 bases separating them. The CDR3 covers 15 residues. Study-level results: Specificity of three CMV-associated chains for CMV antigens was verified in vitro. Researchers reportedly found TCR beta sequences accurately predicted most subjects' HLA-A and HLA-B alleles. Published work reported that the classifier diagnosed cytomegalovirus status with high specificity and sensitivity.

What was sequenced was PBMCs. This sequence joins TRBV19 and TRBJ1-2; possible D gene TRBD1, 6 bases. This TCR was recovered from a man aged 18 to 29 in good health and CMV-seronegative. CDR3 nucleotides: TGTGCCAGTAGTTCAACAGGGTTGAGAGCCTATGGCTACACCTTC. Amino acids: CASSSTGLRAYGYTF.